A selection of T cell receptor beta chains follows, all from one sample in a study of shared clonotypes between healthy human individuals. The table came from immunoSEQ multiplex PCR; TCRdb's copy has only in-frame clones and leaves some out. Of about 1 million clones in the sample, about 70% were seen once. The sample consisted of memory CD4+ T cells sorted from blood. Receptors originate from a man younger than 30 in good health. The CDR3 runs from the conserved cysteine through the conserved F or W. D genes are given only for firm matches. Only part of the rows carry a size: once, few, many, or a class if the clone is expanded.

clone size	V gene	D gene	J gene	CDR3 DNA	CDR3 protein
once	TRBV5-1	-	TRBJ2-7	TGCGCCAGCAGCCCTAGGCCCGAGCAGTACTTC	CASSPRPEQYF
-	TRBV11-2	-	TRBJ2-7	TGTGCCAGCAGCTCTAACAGGGGGAGGGGCGAGCAGTACTTC	CASSSNRGRGEQYF
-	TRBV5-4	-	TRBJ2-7	TGTGCCAGTCGCAGGGTAGGGGGGCACGAGCAGTACTTC	CASRRVGGHEQYF
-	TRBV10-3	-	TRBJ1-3	TGTGCCACCGACCGGGGGTCTGGAAACACCATATATTTT	CATDRGSGNTIYF
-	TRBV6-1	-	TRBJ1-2	TGTGCCAGCGAAGGTGGCAGGGCCGGGGGCTATGGCTACACCTTC	CASEGGRAGGYGYTF
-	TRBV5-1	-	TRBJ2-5	TGCGCCAGCAGCCCAACCCGAAGCGGCGATCAAGAGACCCAGTACTTC	CASSPTRSGDQETQYF
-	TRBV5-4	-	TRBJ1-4	TGTGCCAGCAGCTTAAAAACGGGACCGACTAATGAAAAACTGTTTTTT	CASSLKTGPTNEKLFF
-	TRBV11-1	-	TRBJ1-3	TGTGCCAGCAGCTTAGATAATAGCTGGGGGAGCTCTGGAAACACCATATATTTT	CASSLDNSWGSSGNTIYF
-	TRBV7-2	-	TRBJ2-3	TGTGCCAGCAGCTTAATTAGCCTCGGTGCAGATACGCAGTATTTT	CASSLISLGADTQYF
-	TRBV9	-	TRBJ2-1	TGTGCCAGCAGCCCGAGGTCATGGAGTGAGCAGTTCTTC	CASSPRSWSEQFF
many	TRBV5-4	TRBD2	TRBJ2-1	TGTGCCAGCAGCTTAGCGGGAGGGCCGGTGAATGAGCAGTTCTTC	CASSLAGGPVNEQFF
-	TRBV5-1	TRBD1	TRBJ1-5	TGCGCCAGCAGCCCCGGGACAGACAATCAGCCCCAGCATTTT	CASSPGTDNQPQHF
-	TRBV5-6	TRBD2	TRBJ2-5	TGTGCCAGCAGCGCCCTAAAACTAGCGGAACAAGAGACCCAGTACTTC	CASSALKLAEQETQYF
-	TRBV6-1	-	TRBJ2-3	TGTGCCAGCAGTTCTACAGATACGCAGTATTTT	CASSSTDTQYF
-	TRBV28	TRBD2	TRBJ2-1	TGTGCCAGCAGCCGCCCCGGGACTAGCGACCATGAGCAGTTCTTC	CASSRPGTSDHEQFF
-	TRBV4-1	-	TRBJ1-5	TGCGCCAGCAGCCAGGGGGTCAGTCAGCCCCAGCATTTT	CASSQGVSQPQHF
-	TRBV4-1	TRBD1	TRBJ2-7	TGCGCCAGCAGCCAAGGGGACAGGGCCTACGAGCAGTACTTC	CASSQGDRAYEQYF
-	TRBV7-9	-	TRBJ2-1	TGTGCCAGCAGCTTGGCCGGTTCCGGGGTGGATGAGCAGTTCTTC	CASSLAGSGVDEQFF
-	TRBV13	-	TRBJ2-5	TGTGCCAGCAGCTCGCGAGAGACCCAGTACTTC	CASSSRETQYF
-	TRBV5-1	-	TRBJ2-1	TGCGCCAGCAGCCACTTGGTCACAGCAACCAATGAGCAGTTCTTC	CASSHLVTATNEQFF
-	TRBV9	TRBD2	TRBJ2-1	TGTGCCAGCAGGGCCGGACTAGGAGTCTACAATGAGCAGTTCTTC	CASRAGLGVYNEQFF
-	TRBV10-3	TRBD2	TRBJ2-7	TGTGCCATCAGTCTAGCGGTCTCCTACGAGCAGTACTTC	CAISLAVSYEQYF
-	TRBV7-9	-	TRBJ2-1	TGTGCCAGCAGCTTAGACCGAAGGGATGAGCAGTTCTTC	CASSLDRRDEQFF
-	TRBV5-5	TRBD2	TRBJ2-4	TGTGCCAGCAGCTTGACTAGCGGGGTTTTTGGCAAAAACATTCAGTACTTC	CASSLTSGVFGKNIQYF
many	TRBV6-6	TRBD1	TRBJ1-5	TGTGCCACAACTGACAGGGCTAGTAGCAATCAGCCCCAGCATTTT	CATTDRASSNQPQHF
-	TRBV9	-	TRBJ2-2	TGTGCCAGCAGGTCCGGGACCCAAACCGGGGAGCTGTTTTTT	CASRSGTQTGELFF
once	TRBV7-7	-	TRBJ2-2	TGTGCTAGCAGCCCCTATAACACCGGGGAGCTGTTTTTT	CASSPYNTGELFF
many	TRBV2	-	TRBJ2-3	TGTGCCAGCAGTGAAGGTTATACGCAGTATTTT	CASSEGYTQYF
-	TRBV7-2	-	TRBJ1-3	TGTGCCAGCAGCTCGGACAGTAAGGTTGGAAACACCATATATTTT	CASSSDSKVGNTIYF
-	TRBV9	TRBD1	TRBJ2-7	TGTGCCAGCAGCGTAGGGGGGACAGGGGTCCACGAGCAGTACTTC	CASSVGGTGVHEQYF
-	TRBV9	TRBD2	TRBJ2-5	TGTGCCAGCAGCGGCGGTACTAGCGGGCAAGAGACCCAGTACTTC	CASSGGTSGQETQYF
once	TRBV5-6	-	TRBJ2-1	TGTGCCAGCAGTCGGGAGACAGGGCAACAGTTCTTC	CASSRETGQQFF
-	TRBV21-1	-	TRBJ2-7	TGTGCCAGCAGCAAACCATGCCGACAGCTCTCCTACGAGCAGTACTTC	CASSKPCRQLSYEQYF
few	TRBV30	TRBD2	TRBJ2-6	TGTGCCTGGGGTAGCGGGGGGCACTCTGGGGCCAACGTCCTGACTTTC	CAWGSGGHSGANVLTF
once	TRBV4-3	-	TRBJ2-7	TGCGCCAGCAGCCAAGACCAAGTAGGGTCACAAACCTACGAGCAGTACTTC	CASSQDQVGSQTYEQYF
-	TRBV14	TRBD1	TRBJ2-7	TGTGCCAGCAGGGAGGGACAGGGGGCCCTTACGGAGCAGTACTTC	CASREGQGALTEQYF
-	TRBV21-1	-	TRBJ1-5	TGTGCCAGCAGCAAATACGTCCCAGGGAGGGGCAGTCAGCCCCAGCATTTT	CASSKYVPGRGSQPQHF
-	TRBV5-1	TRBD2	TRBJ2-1	TGCGCCAGCAGCTTGTCGTCCGGGACTAGCTATGAGCAGTTCTTC	CASSLSSGTSYEQFF
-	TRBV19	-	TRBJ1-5	TGTGCCAGTAAACCACAGGTTAATAGCAATCAGCCCCAGCATTTT	CASKPQVNSNQPQHF
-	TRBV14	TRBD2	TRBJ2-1	TGTGCCAGCAGCCAACGGGGACTAGCGGGAGGAAATGAGCAGTTCTTC	CASSQRGLAGGNEQFF